The entry that follows covers one T cell receptor (beta chain) sequence. No antigen is known for it. The germline V gene has CDR1 LGHDT and CDR2 YNNKEL (reference sequence). The V and J ends lost 0 bases and 0 bases respectively, with 12 bases between them. This CDR3 has 17 amino acids. The entry originates in a study of T cell responses to AZD1222 COVID-19 vaccine. Notes on the study in general: Variant regions that are unmutated are reportedly the target of nearly half of spike-specific TCRs. There were mostly white British donors and more females than males, and clonal diversity was possibly underestimated.

Measured with immunoSEQ multiplex PCR; TCRdb has only the in-frame clones, and not every one. The sample lists about 120,000 clones, roughly 91% occurring once. Source: peripheral blood, taken on day 0 of AZD1222 vaccination. The clonotype originates from an adult in good health. The chain combines TRBV3-1 (or the pseudogene TRBV3-2) with TRBJ1-5; a weak D match, TRBD1 (5 bases). The CDR3 loop is CASSQDEGQASNQPQHF. The CDR3 DNA sequence: TGTGCCAGCAGCCAAGATGAGGGGCAGGCTAGCAATCAGCCCCAGCATTTT.